One T cell receptor (beta chain) is described in this entry. Its antigen is unidentified. The data were obtained in a study of cytomegalovirus exposure and HLA in healthy donors. About the study: As an earlier analysis found, about 190 million T cells yielded about 100 million unique TCR beta sequences.

Researchers ran the PCR with 60 Vbeta and 13 Jbeta primers. The data were produced by immunoSEQ multiplex PCR, yet TCRdb's version contains in-frame clones alone and is incomplete. The table includes around 72,000 clones, around 78% detected once. Whole-study results and caveats: Presence/absence comparisons presumed near-even sequencing depth among donors.

The sample taken for sequencing was PBMCs. This sequence originates from a man over 45 in good health and CMV-seronegative.

In DNA form, the CDR3 reads TGTGCCAGCAGTTACGGGACAGGGGAAACAGATACGCAGTATTTT. Amino acid sequence: CASSYGTGETDTQYF. The chain combines TRBV6-5 with TRBJ2-3, with TRBD1 matching 10 bases. V was pared by 2 bases and J by 3 bases, with 2 bases of the junction left unmatched. The CDR3 contains 15 residues. Germline CDR1 reads MNHEY; CDR2 reads SVGAGI.